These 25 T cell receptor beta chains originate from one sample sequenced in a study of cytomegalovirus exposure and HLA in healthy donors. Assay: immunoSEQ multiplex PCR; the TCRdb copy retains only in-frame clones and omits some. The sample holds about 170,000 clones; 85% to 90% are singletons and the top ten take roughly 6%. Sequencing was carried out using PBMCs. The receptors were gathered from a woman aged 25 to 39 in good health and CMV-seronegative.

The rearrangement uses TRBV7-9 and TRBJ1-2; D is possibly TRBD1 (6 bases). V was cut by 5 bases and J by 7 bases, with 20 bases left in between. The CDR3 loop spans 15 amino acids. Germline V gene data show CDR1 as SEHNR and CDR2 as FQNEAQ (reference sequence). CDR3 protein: CASSLPLGARSGYTF. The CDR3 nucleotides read TGTGCCAGCAGCCTTCCCCTGGGGGCTCGGAGTGGCTACACCTTC.

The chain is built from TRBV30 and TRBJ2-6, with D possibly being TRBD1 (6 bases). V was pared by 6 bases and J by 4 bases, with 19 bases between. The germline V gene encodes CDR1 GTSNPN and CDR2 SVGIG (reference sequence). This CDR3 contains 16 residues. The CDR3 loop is CACLSLRGGGANVLTF. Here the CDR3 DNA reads TGTGCCTGCCTTTCCCTCAGGGGTGGCGGGGCCAACGTCCTGACTTTC.

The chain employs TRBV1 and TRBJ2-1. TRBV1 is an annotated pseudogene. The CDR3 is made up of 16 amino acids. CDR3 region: CTSSQLGRASYNEQFF. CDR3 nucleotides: TGCACCAGCAGCCAATTGGGTAGAGCCTCCTACAATGAGCAGTTCTTC.

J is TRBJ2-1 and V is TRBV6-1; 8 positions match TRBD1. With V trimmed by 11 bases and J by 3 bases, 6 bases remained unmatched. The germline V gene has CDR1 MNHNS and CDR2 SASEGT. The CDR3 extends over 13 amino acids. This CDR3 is CAAQQGGYNEQFF. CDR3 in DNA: TGTGCCGCGCAACAGGGGGGCTACAATGAGCAGTTCTTC.

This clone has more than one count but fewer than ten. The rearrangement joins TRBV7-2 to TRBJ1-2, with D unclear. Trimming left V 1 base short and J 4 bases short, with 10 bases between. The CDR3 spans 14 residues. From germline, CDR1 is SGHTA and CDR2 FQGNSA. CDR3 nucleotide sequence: TGTGCCAGCAGCTTAGTAACAGCCTCCTATGGCTACACCTTC. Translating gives CASSLVTASYGYTF.

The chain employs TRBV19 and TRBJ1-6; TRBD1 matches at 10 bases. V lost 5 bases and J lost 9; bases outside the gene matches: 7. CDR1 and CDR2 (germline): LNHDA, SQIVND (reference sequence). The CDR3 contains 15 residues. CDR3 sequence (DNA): TGTGCCAGTAGTTCGTGGACAGGGGGAGGTTCACCCCTCCACTTT. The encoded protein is CASSSWTGGGSPLHF.

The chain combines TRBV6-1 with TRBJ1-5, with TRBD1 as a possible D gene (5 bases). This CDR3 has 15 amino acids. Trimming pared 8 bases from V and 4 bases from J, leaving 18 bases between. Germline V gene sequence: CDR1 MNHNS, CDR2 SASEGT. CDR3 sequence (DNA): TGTGCCAGCGGGCGCGCGGCAGGGAATAATCAGCCCCAGCATTTT. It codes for CASGRAAGNNQPQHF.

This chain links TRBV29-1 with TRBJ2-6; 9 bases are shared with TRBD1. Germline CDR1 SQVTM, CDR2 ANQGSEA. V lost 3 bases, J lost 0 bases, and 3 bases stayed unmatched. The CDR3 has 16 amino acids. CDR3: CSVDWGQGSGANVLTF. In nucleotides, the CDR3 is TGCAGCGTTGATTGGGGACAGGGCTCTGGGGCCAACGTCCTGACTTTC.

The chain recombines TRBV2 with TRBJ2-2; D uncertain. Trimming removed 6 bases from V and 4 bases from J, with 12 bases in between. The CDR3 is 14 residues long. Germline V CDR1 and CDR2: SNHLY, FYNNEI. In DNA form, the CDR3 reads TGTGCCAGCAGAGATCGAATCTCCACCGGGGAGCTGTTTTTT. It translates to CASRDRISTGELFF.

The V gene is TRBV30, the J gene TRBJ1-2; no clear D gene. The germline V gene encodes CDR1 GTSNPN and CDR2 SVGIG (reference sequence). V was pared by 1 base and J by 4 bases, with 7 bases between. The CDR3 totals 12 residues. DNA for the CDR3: TGTGCCTGGAGTGCCACCCCCTATGGCTACACCTTC. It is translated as CAWSATPYGYTF.

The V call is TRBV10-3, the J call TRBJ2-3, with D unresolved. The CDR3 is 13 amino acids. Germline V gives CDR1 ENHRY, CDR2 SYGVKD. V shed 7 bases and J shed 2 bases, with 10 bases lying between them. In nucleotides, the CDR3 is TGTGCCATCACCGGCTCCGACACAGATACGCAGTATTTT. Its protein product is CAITGSDTDTQYF.

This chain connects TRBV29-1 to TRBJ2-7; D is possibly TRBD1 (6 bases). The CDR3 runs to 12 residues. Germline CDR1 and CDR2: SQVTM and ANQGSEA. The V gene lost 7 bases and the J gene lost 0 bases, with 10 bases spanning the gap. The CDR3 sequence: CSARDTSYEQYF. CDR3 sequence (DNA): TGCAGCGCCCGGGACACCTCCTACGAGCAGTACTTC.

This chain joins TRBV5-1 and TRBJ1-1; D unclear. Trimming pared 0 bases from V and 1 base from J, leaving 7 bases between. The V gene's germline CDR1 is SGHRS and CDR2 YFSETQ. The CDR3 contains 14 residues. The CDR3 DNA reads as TGCGCCAGCAGCTTGGGCAGCCCGAACACTGAAGCTTTCTTT. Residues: CASSLGSPNTEAFF.

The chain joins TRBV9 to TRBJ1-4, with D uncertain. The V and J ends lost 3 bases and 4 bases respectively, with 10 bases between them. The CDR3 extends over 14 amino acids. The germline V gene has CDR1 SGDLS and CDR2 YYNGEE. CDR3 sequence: CASSATSSNEKLFF. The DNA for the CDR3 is TGTGCCAGCAGCGCCACTTCTAGTAATGAAAAACTGTTTTTT.

The CDR3 DNA reads TGTGCCAGCAGACCAACCGGACAGGCCGCCTACGAGCAGTACTTC. This sequence encodes CASRPTGQAAYEQYF. J is TRBJ2-7 and V is TRBV6-6, with TRBD1 matching over 7 bases. There are 15 residues in the CDR3. The V gene's germline CDR1 is MNHNY and CDR2 SVGAGI (reference sequence). V dropped 6 bases and J dropped 2; count of bases not matched to a gene: 10.

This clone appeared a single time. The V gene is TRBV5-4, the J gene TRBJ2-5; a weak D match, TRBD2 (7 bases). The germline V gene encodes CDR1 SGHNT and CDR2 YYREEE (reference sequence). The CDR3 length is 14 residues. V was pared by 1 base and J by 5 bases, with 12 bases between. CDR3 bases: TGTGCCAGCAGCTTGAGGGGGGGCCGGGAGACCCAGTACTTC. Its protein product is CASSLRGGRETQYF.

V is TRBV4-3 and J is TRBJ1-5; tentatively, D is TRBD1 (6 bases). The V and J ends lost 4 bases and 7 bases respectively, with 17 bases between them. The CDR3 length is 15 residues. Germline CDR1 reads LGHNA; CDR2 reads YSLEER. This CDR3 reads CASSLTTGRGQPQHF. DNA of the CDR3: TGCGCCAGCAGCCTCACGACAGGAAGGGGACAGCCCCAGCATTTT.

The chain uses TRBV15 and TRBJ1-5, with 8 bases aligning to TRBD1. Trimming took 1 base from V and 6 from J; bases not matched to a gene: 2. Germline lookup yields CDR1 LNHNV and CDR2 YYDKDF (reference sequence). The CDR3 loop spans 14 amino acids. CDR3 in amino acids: CATSRGGQAQPQHF. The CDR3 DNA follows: TGTGCCACCAGCAGAGGGGGACAGGCTCAGCCCCAGCATTTT.

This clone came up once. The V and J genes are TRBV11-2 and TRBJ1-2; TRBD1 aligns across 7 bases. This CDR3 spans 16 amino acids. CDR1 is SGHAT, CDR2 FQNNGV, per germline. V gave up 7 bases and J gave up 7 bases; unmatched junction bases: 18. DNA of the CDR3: TGTGCCAGCACCACCCTACTTGGGGAGGGGGCTGGTGGCTACACCTTC. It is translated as CASTTLLGEGAGGYTF.

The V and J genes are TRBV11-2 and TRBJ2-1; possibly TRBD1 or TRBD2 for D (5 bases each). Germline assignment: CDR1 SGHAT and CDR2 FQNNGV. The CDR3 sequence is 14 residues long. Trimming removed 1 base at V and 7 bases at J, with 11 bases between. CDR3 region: CASSLGDPWNEQFF. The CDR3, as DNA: TGTGCCAGCAGCTTAGGGGACCCCTGGAATGAGCAGTTCTTC.

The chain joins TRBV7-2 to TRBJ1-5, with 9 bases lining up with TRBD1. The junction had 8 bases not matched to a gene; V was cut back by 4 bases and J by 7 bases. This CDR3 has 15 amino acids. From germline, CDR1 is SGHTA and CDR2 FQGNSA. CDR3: CASSSGQGVGQPQHF. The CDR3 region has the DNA TGTGCCAGCAGCTCGGGACAGGGAGTCGGGCAGCCCCAGCATTTT.

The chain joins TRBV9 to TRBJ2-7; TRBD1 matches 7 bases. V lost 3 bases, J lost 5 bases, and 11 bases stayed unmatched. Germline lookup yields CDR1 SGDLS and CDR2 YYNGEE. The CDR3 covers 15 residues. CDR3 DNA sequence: TGTGCCAGCAGCGAGTCGACAGGGTGGGCAGACGAGCAGTACTTC. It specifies CASSESTGWADEQYF.

CDR3 in amino acids: CASSWGVNEQFF. CDR3 in DNA: TGTGCCAGCAGCTGGGGGGTCAATGAGCAGTTCTTC. The rearrangement uses TRBV7-6 and TRBJ2-1; possible D gene TRBD2, 6 bases. Trimming pared 4 bases from V and 6 bases from J, leaving 7 bases between. Germline V gives CDR1 SGHVS, CDR2 FNYEAQ. There are 12 residues in the CDR3.

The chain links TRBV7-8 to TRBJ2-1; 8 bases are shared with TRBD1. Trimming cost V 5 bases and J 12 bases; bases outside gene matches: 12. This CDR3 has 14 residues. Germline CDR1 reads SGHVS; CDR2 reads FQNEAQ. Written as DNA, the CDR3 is TGTGCCAGCAGCCTTAGCGGTAGCACAGGGGGGCAGTTCTTC. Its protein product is CASSLSGSTGGQFF.

As DNA, the CDR3 is TGTGCCAGCAGCCAAGAAACTAGCGGGAGGTACGAGCAGTACTTC. It yields the protein CASSQETSGRYEQYF. The rearrangement links TRBV4-2 to TRBJ2-7; TRBD2 matches 12 bases. The trim removed 0 bases at V and 4 bases at J, leaving 1 base unmatched. Germline CDR1 reads LGHNA; CDR2 reads YNFKEQ. CDR3 length: 15 residues.